These 6 T cell receptor beta chains share one sample of origin, sequenced in a study of T cells expressing NK-cell markers (dated by TCRdb to the early 2020s). Receptors were amplified or captured by 5' RACE. Sequencing relied on an Illumina HiSeq 2000. Based on TCRdb reprocessing of the reads, there is one entry per CDR3 protein sequence, and DNA is missing. The sample table includes 250,000 to 300,000 distinct CDR3 sequences. The ten biggest clones cover around 3.9% of the sample. Sequences were obtained from blood T cells: a sorted CD56 or NKG2C T cell subset, CD4+ or CD8+ T cells, or bulk PBMC T cells (not recorded which). The source of these receptors is a woman aged 18-70 years in good health.

This sequence joins TRBV7-2 and TRBJ2-1. The CDR3 contains 16 residues. CDR1 is SGHTA, CDR2 FQGNSA, per germline. The chain's CDR3 is CASSLGPAGLYNEQFF.

CDR3 region: CASSLGGRGRSDTQYF. The chain links TRBV7-2 to TRBJ2-3; absent DNA, TCRdb's TRBD1 call cannot be checked. Germline V lookup: CDR1 SGHTA, CDR2 FQGNSA. The CDR3 is 16 residues long.

The genes are TRBV7-9 and TRBJ1-2; the D call of TRBD1 rests on TCRdb alone, since no DNA is present to check it. Germline V gives CDR1 SEHNR, CDR2 FQNEAQ (reference sequence). The CDR3 has 12 residues. CDR3 amino acids: CASSFTTGEVTF.

The CDR3 loop is CASETGTSGAGELFF. The chain links TRBV9 to TRBJ2-2; TCRdb selects TRBD2, and the lack of DNA leaves this call unchecked. The germline CDR1 and CDR2 sequences are SGDLS and YYNGEE. The CDR3 has 15 residues. The whole variable domain, filled in from reference TRBV9 and TRBJ2-2, reads DSGVTQTPKHLITATGQRVTLRCSPRSGDLSVYWYQQSLDQGLQFLIQYYNGEERAKGNILERFSAQQFPDLHSELNLSSLELGDSALYFCASETGTSGAGELFFGEGSRLTVL.

V and J are TRBV6-1 and TRBJ2-7. CDR3 length: 13 amino acids. Germline V gene lookup returns CDR1 MNHNS and CDR2 SASEGT. The CDR3: CASSRSHLAEQYF.

This rearrangement joins TRBV20-1 to TRBJ1-1. CDR1 is DFQATT and CDR2 is SNEGSKA in the germline V gene (reference sequence). The CDR3 runs to 15 residues. The CDR3 region is CSARDLGSANTEAFF.